Listed below are T cell receptor beta chains from one sample, sequenced in a study of shared clonotypes between healthy human individuals. Method: immunoSEQ multiplex PCR; TCRdb's copy keeps in-frame clones and lacks some. Among 550,000 to 650,000 clones, around 96% were seen once, and the ten largest hold approximately 0.1%. The material sequenced was naive CD8+ T cells sorted from blood. These receptor sequences come from a woman in her twenties or thirties in good health. CDR3s include the opening cysteine and the closing phenylalanine or tryptophan. Each record gives: clone size, J gene, V gene, D gene, CDR3 DNA, CDR3 protein. A D gene is named only where the DNA matches it firmly. Size tells how often a clone was seen (once, few, many) or the class of an expanded clone, and some rows leave it out.

size: NA; J: TRBJ2-7; V: TRBV27; D: NA; DNA: TGTGCCAGCAGTTGGGGTAGCGCACCCTACGAGCAGTACTTC; CDR3: CASSWGSAPYEQYF
size: NA; J: TRBJ2-7; V: TRBV2; D: TRBD2; DNA: TGTGCCAGCGGAGGACTAGCGGGGTCCTACGAGCAGTACTTC; CDR3: CASGGLAGSYEQYF
size: NA; J: TRBJ2-5; V: TRBV27; D: NA; DNA: TGTGCCAGCAGTTATGACAAGGAAGAGACCCAGTACTTC; CDR3: CASSYDKEETQYF
size: NA; J: TRBJ2-5; V: TRBV13; D: TRBD1; DNA: TGTGCCAGCAGACTCGTCGCAGGGGGTAGGGAGACCCAGTACTTC; CDR3: CASRLVAGGRETQYF
size: NA; J: TRBJ1-1; V: TRBV19; D: NA; DNA: TGTGCCAGTACCAACGTATTACCCGGGGGCGACTCTTTGAGGGATTGGGACAACACTGAAGCTTTCTTT; CDR3: CASTNVLPGGDSLRDWDNTEAFF
size: NA; J: TRBJ2-7; V: TRBV19; D: TRBD2; DNA: TGTGCCAGTAGTCCAATAGCGGGAGGGCCTCAGTGGGAGCAGTACTTC; CDR3: CASSPIAGGPQWEQYF
size: few; J: TRBJ2-2; V: TRBV5-6; D: TRBD2; DNA: TGTGCCAGCAGCTTGCCTAGCGGGACCGGGGAGCTGTTTTTT; CDR3: CASSLPSGTGELFF
size: NA; J: TRBJ2-1; V: TRBV5-1; D: NA; DNA: TGCGCCAGCAGCTGGACGGAAGGGAATGAGCAGTTCTTC; CDR3: CASSWTEGNEQFF
size: NA; J: TRBJ2-5; V: TRBV6-4; D: TRBD1; DNA: TGTGCCAGCAGTGAAACAGGGGAGCAGGAGACCCAGTACTTC; CDR3: CASSETGEQETQYF
size: NA; J: TRBJ1-2; V: TRBV15; D: TRBD1; DNA: TGTGCCACCAGTGGTGGGACAGGGCCTATTGGCTACACCTTC; CDR3: CATSGGTGPIGYTF
size: NA; J: TRBJ2-5; V: TRBV9; D: NA; DNA: TGTGCCAGCAGCGTATCACGGGGTTCGACCCAAGAGACCCAGTACTTC; CDR3: CASSVSRGSTQETQYF
size: NA; J: TRBJ2-2; V: TRBV4-2; D: NA; DNA: TGTGCCAGCAGCCAAGAACGCGCGCCCGGGGAGCTGTTTTTT; CDR3: CASSQERAPGELFF
size: NA; J: TRBJ1-2; V: TRBV5-6; D: NA; DNA: TGTGCCAGCAGCTTGGGGATGGGGGATAACGGCTACACCTTC; CDR3: CASSLGMGDNGYTF
size: NA; J: TRBJ2-3; V: TRBV28; D: TRBD2; DNA: TGTGCCAGCAGCCCCGGGACTAGCAGACCCCATACGCAGTATTTT; CDR3: CASSPGTSRPHTQYF
size: NA; J: TRBJ1-1; V: TRBV9; D: NA; DNA: TGTGCCAGCAGCCCCGAGGGGGAAGGGAACACTGAAGCTTTCTTT; CDR3: CASSPEGEGNTEAFF
size: NA; J: TRBJ2-2; V: TRBV5-6; D: NA; DNA: TGTGCCAGCAGCTTATCCTGGAGCGGGGAGCTGTTTTTT; CDR3: CASSLSWSGELFF
size: NA; J: TRBJ2-7; V: TRBV29-1; D: TRBD2; DNA: TGCAGCGTTCCATGCGGGAGGGTGTGGTCCGAGCAGTACTTC; CDR3: CSVPCGRVWSEQYF
size: NA; J: TRBJ2-7; V: TRBV7-9; D: NA; DNA: TGTGCCAGCAGCCCATTGGACTACGACGAGCAGTACTTC; CDR3: CASSPLDYDEQYF
size: NA; J: TRBJ1-2; V: TRBV29-1; D: TRBD1; DNA: TGCAGCGTAGGCCCCCGGGACAGTCTCTATGGCTACACCTTC; CDR3: CSVGPRDSLYGYTF
size: NA; J: TRBJ1-1; V: TRBV27; D: NA; DNA: TGTGCCAGCAGTTTGATCAGAGGACGCAACACTGAAGCTTTCTTT; CDR3: CASSLIRGRNTEAFF
size: NA; J: TRBJ2-1; V: TRBV27; D: TRBD1; DNA: TGTGCCACCTGGACAGGGGCTCGTGAGCAGTTCTTC; CDR3: CATWTGAREQFF
size: NA; J: TRBJ2-3; V: TRBV2; D: NA; DNA: TGTGCCAGCAGGGAATGGGGACGGCTAAATGCGCAGTATTTT; CDR3: CASREWGRLNAQYF
size: NA; J: TRBJ2-7; V: TRBV4-2; D: TRBD2; DNA: TGTGCCAGCAGCCAAAGGACTAGCAGGGACGAGCAGTACTTC; CDR3: CASSQRTSRDEQYF
size: NA; J: TRBJ2-3; V: TRBV9; D: TRBD2; DNA: TGTGCCAGCGGGCCGGCGGGAGGTGGAGATACGCAGTATTTT; CDR3: CASGPAGGGDTQYF
size: NA; J: TRBJ2-2; V: TRBV4-1; D: TRBD2; DNA: TGCGCCAGCAGTAGGGGGGCTAGCGGGAAGTCCGGGGAGCTGTTTTTT; CDR3: CASSRGASGKSGELFF
size: once; J: TRBJ1-1; V: TRBV10-3; D: NA; DNA: TGTGCCATCAGTGAGTATGCGGGGGAGAACACTGAAGCTTTCTTT; CDR3: CAISEYAGENTEAFF
size: NA; J: TRBJ2-2; V: TRBV9; D: TRBD2; DNA: TGTGCCAGCAGCGGGGGGACTAGTGGGACCGGGGAGCTGTTTTTT; CDR3: CASSGGTSGTGELFF
size: few; J: TRBJ1-1; V: TRBV13; D: NA; DNA: TGTGCCAGCAGCTTCCTTATGAACACTGAAGCTTTCTTT; CDR3: CASSFLMNTEAFF
size: NA; J: TRBJ2-7; V: TRBV28; D: TRBD2; DNA: TGTGCCAGCAGTTCTACCTCCCTAGCGGCCTACGAGCAGTACTTC; CDR3: CASSSTSLAAYEQYF
size: once; J: TRBJ2-7; V: TRBV11-2; D: TRBD2; DNA: TGTGCCAGCAGCTTATCTAAGTTAGCGGGAGGGCCCTACGAGCAGTACTTC; CDR3: CASSLSKLAGGPYEQYF
size: NA; J: TRBJ1-2; V: TRBV27; D: NA; DNA: TGTGCCACCCTCGATCACCCCTATGGCTACACCTTC; CDR3: CATLDHPYGYTF
size: NA; J: TRBJ1-4; V: TRBV5-5; D: NA; DNA: TGTGCCAGCAGCCTCGACATCTCTAACGAAAAACTGTTTTTT; CDR3: CASSLDISNEKLFF
size: NA; J: TRBJ1-1; V: TRBV2; D: NA; DNA: TGTGCCAGCAGGCAATCGTTGGTGGTGAACACTGAAGCTTTCTTT; CDR3: CASRQSLVVNTEAFF
size: NA; J: TRBJ2-3; V: TRBV10-3; D: TRBD2; DNA: TGTGCCATCAGTGAGTTCCTAGCGGGAGTAGTCTCAGATACGCAGTATTTT; CDR3: CAISEFLAGVVSDTQYF
size: NA; J: TRBJ2-7; V: TRBV2; D: TRBD1; DNA: TGTGCCAGCGACAGGGGACCCTACGAGCAGTACTTC; CDR3: CASDRGPYEQYF
size: NA; J: TRBJ1-3; V: TRBV7-9; D: NA; DNA: TGTGCCAGCAGCTCAACCCGCCTCACCGGTGGCTCTGGAAACACCATATATTTT; CDR3: CASSSTRLTGGSGNTIYF
size: NA; J: TRBJ1-2; V: TRBV5-4; D: TRBD1; DNA: TGTGCCAGCAGCGCCGGGACAGCCAATGGCTACACCTTC; CDR3: CASSAGTANGYTF
size: NA; J: TRBJ1-1; V: TRBV14; D: TRBD1; DNA: TGTGCCAGCAGCCGCTGGACAGGGGGCGAAATAACTGAAGCTTTCTTT; CDR3: CASSRWTGGEITEAFF
size: NA; J: TRBJ2-5; V: TRBV5-1; D: TRBD1; DNA: TGCGCCAGCAGTCTTTGGCCACTCGACAGGGGGCTTCAAGAGACCCAGTACTTC; CDR3: CASSLWPLDRGLQETQYF
size: once; J: TRBJ2-7; V: TRBV6-1; D: TRBD1; DNA: TGTGCCAGCAGTGCGGAGACAGGGAGTAACTACGAGCAGTACTTC; CDR3: CASSAETGSNYEQYF
size: NA; J: TRBJ1-3; V: TRBV7-9; D: TRBD1; DNA: TGTGCCAGCAGCTGGACAGGTGTGGCGGGAAACACCATATATTTT; CDR3: CASSWTGVAGNTIYF